The 10 T cell receptor beta chains listed next were all sequenced from one sample in a study of OX40 agonist ivuxolimab in advanced cancers. The method was immunoSEQ multiplex PCR; TCRdb's version includes in-frame clones alone and lacks a portion of them. The table lists tens of thousands of clones, approximately 78% of them singletons. Material: CD4+ or CD8+ T cells sorted from blood, obtained in a trial of the OX40 agonist ivuxolimab. These receptors were taken from an adult with an advanced solid tumor such as melanoma, head and neck, liver or kidney cancer.

This sequence joins TRBV7-8 and TRBJ2-7, with D unresolved. The germline V gene encodes CDR1 SGHVS and CDR2 FQNEAQ. The CDR3 runs to 13 residues. Trimming took 5 bases from V and 6 from J, leaving 14 bases between them. CDR3 sequence: CASSDLNVGEQYF. In DNA, the CDR3 is TGTGCCAGCAGCGACTTGAATGTAGGCGAGCAGTACTTC. Full variable domain (outside the CDR3, taken from reference TRBV7-8 and TRBJ2-7): GAGVSQSPRYKVAKRGQDVALRCDPISGHVSLFWYQQALGQGPEFLTYFQNEAQLDKSGLPSDRFFAERPEGSVSTLKIQRTQQEDSAVYLCASSDLNVGEQYFGPGTRLTVT.

This chain links TRBV6-1 with TRBJ1-2; tentative D call: TRBD1 (5 bases). The CDR3 covers 14 residues. Per the germline V gene, CDR1 is MNHNS and CDR2 is SASEGT. Trimming cost V 6 bases and J 6 bases, with 17 bases left between them. CDR3: CASSTLQGINGYTF. CDR3 sequence (DNA): TGTGCCAGCAGCACTCTCCAGGGAATAAATGGCTACACCTTC.

This clone was counted only a few times. The genes are TRBV30 and TRBJ1-5; D gene ambiguous. The CDR3 loop spans 14 amino acids. Germline assignment: CDR1 GTSNPN and CDR2 SVGIG (reference sequence). V was pared by 2 bases and J by 0 bases, with 8 bases between. The CDR3 DNA is TGTGCCTGGAGTAATTACCATAGCAATCAGCCCCAGCATTTT. Translation: CAWSNYHSNQPQHF.

The V gene is TRBV30, the J gene TRBJ2-7, with 7 bases aligning to TRBD1. There are 12 residues in the CDR3. Germline V gene lookup returns CDR1 GTSNPN and CDR2 SVGIG (reference sequence). The V segment lost 1 base and the J segment 4 bases; nucleotides outside the gene matches: 1. CDR3 protein: CAWSGQGYEQYF. CDR3 sequence (DNA): TGTGCCTGGAGTGGACAGGGATACGAGCAGTACTTC.

J is TRBJ2-3 and V is TRBV5-8; D remains ambiguous. This CDR3 is built from 17 residues. Trimming took 0 bases from V and 0 from J, leaving 14 bases between them. Per the germline V gene, CDR1 is SGHTS and CDR2 is YDEGEE. The chain's CDR3 is CASSLGGLAFSTDTQYF. CDR3 sequence (DNA): TGTGCCAGCAGCTTGGGAGGCTTAGCCTTTAGCACAGATACGCAGTATTTT. The entire variable domain, with the rest obtained from reference TRBV5-8 and TRBJ2-3, is as follows: EAGVTQSPTHLIKTRGQQATLRCSPISGHTSVYWYQQALGLGLQFLLWYDEGEERNRGNFPPRFSGRQFPNYSSELNVNALELEDSALYLCASSLGGLAFSTDTQYFGPGTRLTVL.

This clone was observed a single time. The genes are TRBV28 and TRBJ1-5; D is ambiguous. Trimming took 5 bases from V and 0 from J, leaving 11 bases between them. This CDR3 comprises 15 residues. CDR1 and CDR2 (germline): MDHEN, SYDVKM. The CDR3 protein is CASSTASYSNQPQHF. Written as DNA, the CDR3 is TGTGCCAGCAGTACCGCTTCTTATAGCAATCAGCCCCAGCATTTT.

The chain carries TRBV28 and TRBJ1-2; a weak D match, TRBD1 (6 bases). Trimming took 8 bases from V and 4 from J, leaving 23 bases between them. This CDR3 region has 16 residues. CDR1 is MDHEN, CDR2 SYDVKM, per germline. The CDR3 DNA reads as TGTGCCAGCTTACAGGGCTCGCTCTCTAAGAGCTATGGCTACACCTTC. Amino acid sequence: CASLQGSLSKSYGYTF.

This chain links TRBV18 with TRBJ1-2, with D uncertain. Germline values: CDR1 KGHSH, CDR2 LQKENI. This CDR3 is built from 14 residues. V was trimmed by 0 bases and J by 7 bases, leaving 12 bases between them. In DNA form, the CDR3 reads TGTGCCAGCTCACCACCGAGCGTGGGAGGTGGCTACACCTTC. Protein sequence: CASSPPSVGGGYTF.

This chain links TRBV11-2 with TRBJ1-1; D gene unclear. Between the trimmed V and J ends, which lost 2 bases and 1 base, there was a span of 8 bases. The germline gives CDR1 SGHAT, CDR2 FQNNGV. CDR3 length equals 14 residues. CDR3 bases: TGTGCCAGCAGCTTACAACGGACGAACACTGAAGCTTTCTTT. Translation gives CASSLQRTNTEAFF. Full variable domain (rest looked up from reference TRBV11-2 and TRBJ1-1): EAGVAQSPRYKIIEKRQSVAFWCNPISGHATLYWYQQILGQGPKLLIQFQNNGVVDDSQLPKDRFSAERLKGVDSTLKIQPAKLEDSAVYLCASSLQRTNTEAFFGQGTRLTVV.

The rearrangement uses TRBV10-3 and TRBJ1-2, with D possibly being TRBD1 (5 bases). Trimming pared 4 bases from V and 2 bases from J, leaving 11 bases between. The germline V gene encodes CDR1 ENHRY and CDR2 SYGVKD. The CDR3 is 14 residues long. The CDR3 coding sequence is TGTGCCATCAGTGGAGCAGGGACCAACTATGGCTACACCTTC. Protein product: CAISGAGTNYGYTF.